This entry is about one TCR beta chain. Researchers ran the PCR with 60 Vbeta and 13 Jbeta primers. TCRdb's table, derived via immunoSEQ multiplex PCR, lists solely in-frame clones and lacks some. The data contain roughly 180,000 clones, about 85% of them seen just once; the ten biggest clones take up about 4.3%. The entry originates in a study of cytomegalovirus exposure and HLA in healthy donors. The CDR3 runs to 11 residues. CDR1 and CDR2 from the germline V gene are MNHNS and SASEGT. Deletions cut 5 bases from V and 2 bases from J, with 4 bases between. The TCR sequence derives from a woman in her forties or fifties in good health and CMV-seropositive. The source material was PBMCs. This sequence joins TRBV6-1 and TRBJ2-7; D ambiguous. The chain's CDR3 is CASSPTYEQYF. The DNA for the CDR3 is TGTGCCAGCAGTCCTACCTACGAGCAGTACTTC.